The 9 T cell receptor beta chains presented below share a single source sample, sequenced in a study of cytotoxic CD8 clonotypes in ibrutinib-treated CLL. Assay used: immunoSEQ multiplex PCR; TCRdb lists only in-frame clones, some missing. This table has roughly 250,000 clones, 60% to 75% appearing once. Sequencing used PBMCs, obtained after 24 months of ibrutinib treatment. The receptors were gathered from a human donor with chronic lymphocytic leukemia.

The rearrangement uses TRBV29-1 and TRBJ1-1; no reliable D call. This CDR3 contains 13 residues. Germline assignment: CDR1 SQVTM and CDR2 ANQGSEA. Trimming took 5 bases from V and 9 from J, leaving 19 bases between them. Here the CDR3 reads CSVKFYVAGKAFF. The DNA for the CDR3 is TGCAGCGTTAAGTTTTATGTGGCAGGAAAAGCTTTCTTT.

The rearrangement joins TRBV7-2 to TRBJ1-4, with D possibly being TRBD1 (5 bases). V lost 4 bases and J 5 bases, leaving 14 bases between the germline ends. Per the germline V gene, CDR1 is SGHTA and CDR2 is FQGNSA. The CDR3 length is 15 residues. CDR3 DNA: TGTGCCAGCAGCTACAAACAGGCCCCGAATGAAAAACTGTTTTTT. Residues: CASSYKQAPNEKLFF.

This rearrangement joins TRBV7-3 to TRBJ2-1; D is undetermined. Germline CDR1 SGHTA, CDR2 FQGTGA. This CDR3 region has 15 residues. The V end was cut by 3 bases, the J end by 6 bases, with 15 bases between. CDR3 protein: CASSFSPMGVNEQFF. The CDR3 coding sequence is TGTGCCAGCAGCTTTAGCCCAATGGGCGTCAATGAGCAGTTCTTC. Complete variable domain (other parts from reference TRBV7-3 and TRBJ2-1): GAGVSQTPSNKVTEKGKYVELRCDPISGHTALYWYRQSLGQGPEFLIYFQGTGAADDSGLPNDRFFAVRPEGSVSTLKIQRTERGDSAVYLCASSFSPMGVNEQFFGPGTRLTVL.

This chain connects TRBV6-6 to TRBJ2-3; 7 bases are a match to TRBD2. The CDR3 spans 15 residues. The germline CDR1 and CDR2 sequences are MNHNY and SVGAGI (reference sequence). V lost 2 bases to trimming and J lost 3 bases; unmatched junction nucleotides: 5. The CDR3 DNA is TGTGCCAGCAGTTACGGGCTAGCGGCGACAGATACGCAGTATTTT. Protein sequence: CASSYGLAATDTQYF.

The V call is TRBV7-2, the J call TRBJ2-3, with 9 nucleotides matching TRBD2. The V and J ends lost 5 bases and 5 bases, in that order; junction bases with no gene match: 8. CDR3 size: 15 residues. Per the germline V gene, CDR1 is SGHTA and CDR2 is FQGNSA. CDR3 sequence (DNA): TGTGCCAGCAGCATTAGCGGGAGCCCCGGAGATACGCAGTATTTT. It is translated as CASSISGSPGDTQYF.

As to this clone: Different DNA sequences within this sample yield the same CDR3. The chain is built from TRBV28 and TRBJ2-7; D unresolved. The CDR3 is made up of 13 amino acids. Per the germline V gene, CDR1 is MDHEN and CDR2 is SYDVKM. Trimming left V 2 bases short and J 3 bases short, with 8 bases between. The CDR3 here is CASSLGQIYEQYF. Here the CDR3 DNA reads TGTGCCAGCAGTTTAGGGCAGATCTACGAGCAGTACTTC.

V is TRBV6-6 and J is TRBJ1-2; possibly TRBD1 for D (5 bases). The CDR3 contains 15 residues. CDR1 and CDR2 (germline): MNHNY, SVGAGI (reference sequence). V was shortened by 5 bases and J by 1 base, with 14 bases between the two germline ends. This chain's CDR3 is CASSTPQGLNYGYTF. CDR3 bases: TGTGCCAGCAGTACACCCCAGGGACTTAACTATGGCTACACCTTC.

V usage is TRBV9 and J usage is TRBJ2-7; TRBD2 aligns across 12 bases. Germline CDR1 is SGDLS and CDR2 is YYNGEE. V shed 4 bases and J 1 base; nucleotides not matched to a gene: 18. The CDR3 extends over 20 amino acids. This CDR3 is CASSNPRTGSGLAGSYEQYF. The CDR3, as DNA: TGTGCCAGCAGCAACCCTAGGACAGGGAGCGGACTAGCGGGGTCCTACGAGCAGTACTTC.

The V and J genes are TRBV9 and TRBJ2-2; possible D gene TRBD2, 6 bases. The CDR3 has 15 residues. Germline loops: CDR1 SGDLS, CDR2 YYNGEE. The ends were cut back, 4 bases at V and 3 bases at J, with 13 bases in the middle. CDR3 sequence reads: CASSTGPGDTGELFF. CDR3 nucleotide sequence: TGTGCCAGCAGCACCGGGCCGGGGGACACCGGGGAGCTGTTTTTT. Together with reference TRBV9 and TRBJ2-2, the CDR3 gives the full variable domain: DSGVTQTPKHLITATGQRVTLRCSPRSGDLSVYWYQQSLDQGLQFLIQYYNGEERAKGNILERFSAQQFPDLHSELNLSSLELGDSALYFCASSTGPGDTGELFFGEGSRLTVL.